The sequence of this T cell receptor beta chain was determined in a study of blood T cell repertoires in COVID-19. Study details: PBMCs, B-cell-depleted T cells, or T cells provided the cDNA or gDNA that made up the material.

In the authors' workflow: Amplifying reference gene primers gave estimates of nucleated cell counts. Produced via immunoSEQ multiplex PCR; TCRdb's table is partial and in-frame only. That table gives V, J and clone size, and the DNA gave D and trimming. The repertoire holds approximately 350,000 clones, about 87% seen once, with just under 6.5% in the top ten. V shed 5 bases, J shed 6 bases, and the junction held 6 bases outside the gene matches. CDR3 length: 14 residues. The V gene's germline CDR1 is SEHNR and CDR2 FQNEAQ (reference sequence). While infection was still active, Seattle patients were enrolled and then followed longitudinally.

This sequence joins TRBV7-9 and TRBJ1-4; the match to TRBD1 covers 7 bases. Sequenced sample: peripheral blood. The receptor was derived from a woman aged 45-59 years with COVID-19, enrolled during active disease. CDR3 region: CASSPRTGDEKLFF. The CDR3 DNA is TGTGCCAGCAGCCCAAGGACAGGCGATGAAAAACTGTTTTTT.